The present T cell receptor beta chain was sequenced within a study of cytomegalovirus exposure and HLA in healthy donors. Study findings and constraints: Follow-up analysis later connected one missense variant in DCLRE1C with trimming of TCR beta V- and J-genes.

This clone came up once. Its specificity is not known. The CDR3 is made up of 16 amino acids. V lost 1 base, J lost 0 bases, and 11 bases lay in between. CDR1 and CDR2 (germline): SGHRS, YFSETQ. Both 60 Vbeta primers and 13 Jbeta primers went into the PCR. TCRdb keeps only in-frame clones here, not all; method: immunoSEQ multiplex PCR. The data show 100,000 to 150,000 clones, over 80% seen once. This TCR derives from a man aged 18 to 35 in good health and CMV-seropositive. The chain combines TRBV5-1 with TRBJ2-1; D is perhaps TRBD1 (5 bases). Material: PBMCs. The CDR3 DNA reads as TGCGCCAGCAGCTTGAGGTCGACAGCCTCCTACAATGAGCAGTTCTTC. This encodes CASSLRSTASYNEQFF.